This T cell receptor beta chain stems from a study of identical twins (dated by TCRdb to about 2016). Background for the entire study: To test whether fetal clonotypes persist, the study used deep sequencing on TCR alpha and beta repertoires from monozygotic twins, unrelated adults of various ages, and cord blood. Replicate twin experiments were performed at different times using different library preparation protocols to rule out contamination. The research as a whole found: Zero-insertion analyses could be partly confounded by invariant T cells such as MAIT and iNKT, though diverse VJ usage argued against such confounding for most clonotypes. Conclusions relied on cross-sectional statistical analysis, since the same donors could not be followed over many years. Fewer insertions were carried by abundant cord blood beta clonotypes; a weaker similar trend was observed in young adult naive repertoires, while no such trend was observed in memory repertoires. Compared with coincidental sharing between unrelated individuals, out-of-frame TCR alpha sequences shared between twins had an excess of sequences with low generation probability. A weaker excess of twin sharing was found in beta out-of-frame sequences because the signal-to-noise ratio was lowered by fewer shared sequences. In monozygotic twins, out-of-frame TCR alpha sharing was systematically underestimated by recombination models, although the models agreed with sharing between unrelated individuals.

Concerning this clonotype itself: Which antigen it targets is not known. No clone much larger than this one lies a single base away; base qualities are absent.

All donors were healthy Caucasians. The twin cohort comprised three pairs of female monozygotic twins, all aged about 18 to 29 years. The RNA used for TCR libraries was isolated from peripheral blood mononuclear cells. The library relied on 5' RACE. The sequencing machine was an Illumina HiSeq 2000. A universal primer binding site was added through template switching, and the final cDNA carried a unique molecular identifier so that TCR cDNA molecules could be counted accurately. Specific primers in the conserved constant-segment region were used to synthesize first-strand cDNA for TCR alpha and beta chains. To control for contamination, every cDNA library was double barcoded, receiving both a SMART-Mk sample barcode and Illumina barcodes. TruSeq adapter sequences and Illumina sample barcodes were added in two successive PCR steps. The TCR alpha and beta cDNA libraries were sequenced on the Illumina HiSeq platform using custom primers. The authors' pipeline ran thus. MiGEC was used to process raw reads and extract unique molecular identifiers, and MiXCR was used to find CDR3 positions. Recombination models were inferred per individual with the repgenHMM and IGoR tools using an EM algorithm. The tcR package in R was used for shared clonotype analysis, with sharing normalized by the product of cloneset sizes. Out-of-frame nonproductive sequences were analyzed to study raw recombination free of thymic and clonal selection effects. The public sequencing data were trimmed at Q25 with fastp and processed into clonotypes with MiXCR by TCRdb, which kept only in-frame beta chains. Identical CDR3 protein sequences are pooled into one entry, listed with their most common genes and DNA. The V and J calls were not made by the authors but by TCRdb's processing. A total of roughly 630,000 distinct CDR3 sequences appear in this sample, about 7.1% of them only once. The ten biggest clones cover around 1.6% of the sample.

These data also formed part of another study, on yellow fever vaccine responses in identical twins. Drawing on the second study: The authors reported that the T cell response to vaccination in identical twins appeared partly convergent and partly personalized. In identical twins, the study followed T cell clones that responded to the vaccine with precision.

The specimen was PBMCs. The TCR originated in a young woman in good health.

The CDR3 sequence is CSGQGHNEQFF. The DNA sequence is given as TGCAGCGGGCAGGGCCACAATGAGCAGTTCTTC. The chain links TRBV29-1 with TRBJ2-1, with a tentative D gene TRBD1 over 5 matching bases. V is reduced by 7 bases and J by 5 bases, leaving a spacing of 9 bases between them. The cysteine opens and the phenylalanine closes a CDR3 of 11 amino acids. CDR3 DNA is the only sequence kept; it has 33 bases, read in frame from the first base. Reading the germline V gene gives CDR1 SQVTM and CDR2 ANQGSEA.